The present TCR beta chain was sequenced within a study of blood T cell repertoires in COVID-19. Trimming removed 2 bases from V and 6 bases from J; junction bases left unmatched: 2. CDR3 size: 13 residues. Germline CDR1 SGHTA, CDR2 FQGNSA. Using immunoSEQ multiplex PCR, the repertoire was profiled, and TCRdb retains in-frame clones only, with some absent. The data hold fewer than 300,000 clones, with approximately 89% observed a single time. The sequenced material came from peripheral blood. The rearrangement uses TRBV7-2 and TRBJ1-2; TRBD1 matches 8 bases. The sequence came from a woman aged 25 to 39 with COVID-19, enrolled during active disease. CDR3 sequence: CASSLQGANGYTF. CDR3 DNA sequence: TGTGCCAGCAGCTTACAGGGGGCAAATGGCTACACCTTC.